Listed below are T cell receptor beta chains from one sample, sequenced in a study of blood T cell repertoires in COVID-19. Sequenced by immunoSEQ multiplex PCR; TCRdb stores in-frame clones only, minus some. The data show about 200,000 clones, 88% seen once. Input material: peripheral blood. These receptors were collected from a man between 18 and 29 years old with active or convalescent COVID-19. Both conserved end residues are part of each CDR3. Fields, in order: J gene, clone size, V gene, D gene, CDR3 protein, CDR3 DNA. D genes are given only for firm matches. Clone size is not always given. Where it is, it says once, few, many or a class for expanded clones.

TRBJ1-5 . TRBV12-3/TRBV12-4 . CASSRPGYQPQHF TGTGCCAGCAGTCGTCCAGGGTACCAGCCCCAGCATTTT
TRBJ1-6 . TRBV4-1 TRBD1 CASSRESPGGQLNSPLHF TGCGCCAGCAGCCGCGAGTCTCCAGGGGGACAGTTAAATTCACCCCTCCACTTT
TRBJ1-1 . TRBV12-3/TRBV12-4 . CASTSGRDTEAFF TGTGCCAGCACCTCCGGGAGGGACACTGAAGCTTTCTTT
TRBJ2-1 . TRBV9 TRBD2 CASSAASGGAFVNEQFF TGTGCCAGCAGCGCGGCAAGCGGGGGGGCCTTTGTGAATGAGCAGTTCTTC
TRBJ1-5 . TRBV10-3 TRBD1 CAIRDGQTGGRNQPQHF TGTGCCATCAGAGACGGACAGACAGGGGGGCGCAATCAGCCCCAGCATTTT
TRBJ1-1 . TRBV29-1 . CSAARSTGNTEAFF TGCAGCGCCGCCCGATCCACAGGGAACACTGAAGCTTTCTTT
TRBJ1-1 . TRBV27 TRBD1 CASSSPGTANTEAFF TGTGCCAGCAGTTCCCCCGGGACAGCGAACACTGAAGCTTTCTTT
TRBJ2-5 . TRBV19 . CASSTQGDQETQYF TGTGCCAGTAGTACTCAGGGTGACCAAGAGACCCAGTACTTC
TRBJ1-1 . TRBV19 . CASSRTDLNTEAFF TGTGCCAGTAGTCGGACTGACTTGAACACTGAAGCTTTCTTT
TRBJ1-2 . TRBV3-1/TRBV3-2 . CASSQVRLTGGYTF TGTGCCAGCAGCCAAGTGAGATTAACGGGTGGCTACACCTTC
TRBJ2-3 . TRBV10-3 TRBD1 CAISEPRGNRGDTQYF TGTGCCATCAGTGAGCCCAGGGGGAACCGAGGAGATACGCAGTATTTT
TRBJ1-6 . TRBV6-5 TRBD1 CASSYDQGEVAPLHF TGTGCCAGCAGTTACGACCAGGGGGAAGTCGCACCCCTCCACTTT
TRBJ1-2 . TRBV14 . CASSQVQNYGYTF TGTGCCAGCAGCCAAGTACAGAACTATGGCTACACCTTC
TRBJ2-1 . TRBV6-6 TRBD1 CASSVQGAHGEQFF TGTGCCAGCAGTGTACAGGGGGCGCACGGTGAGCAGTTCTTC
TRBJ2-1 few TRBV21-1 . CASNPAGERYNEQFF TGTGCCAGCAACCCAGCGGGAGAGCGGTACAATGAGCAGTTCTTC
TRBJ2-2 . TRBV5-1 . CASSLSQNTGELFF TGCGCCAGCAGCTTGTCCCAGAACACCGGGGAGCTGTTTTTT
TRBJ1-5 . TRBV27 TRBD1 CASSFKWPGQGGNQPQHF TGTGCCAGCAGTTTTAAATGGCCCGGACAGGGGGGCAATCAGCCCCAGCATTTT
TRBJ1-1 . TRBV2 . CASSLDINTEAFF TGTGCCAGCAGTCTGGACATAAACACTGAAGCTTTCTTT
TRBJ1-1 . TRBV19 TRBD1 CASSTTGARNTEAFF TGTGCCAGTAGTACTACAGGGGCGCGGAACACTGAAGCTTTCTTT
TRBJ2-3 . TRBV4-2 . CASSQDKGRVTTQYF TGTGCCAGCAGCCAAGATAAAGGCCGGGTTACTACGCAGTATTTT
TRBJ1-2 . TRBV28 TRBD1 CASVLSGRGQSGYTF TGTGCCAGCGTTTTATCGGGCAGGGGGCAGAGTGGCTACACCTTC
TRBJ1-6 . TRBV6-5 . CASSFQASQRSPLHF TGTGCCAGCAGTTTTCAGGCTTCCCAACGTTCACCCCTCCACTTT
TRBJ2-3 . TRBV5-4 TRBD1 CASSPGTGERDTQYF TGTGCCAGCAGCCCCGGGACAGGGGAACGAGATACGCAGTATTTT
TRBJ2-1 . TRBV19 . CASSKIQGVHNEQFF TGTGCCAGTAGTAAAATACAGGGAGTCCACAATGAGCAGTTCTTC